The sequence of this T cell receptor (beta chain) was determined in a study of cytomegalovirus exposure and HLA in healthy donors (TCRdb year 2017). About the investigation overall: In an earlier analysis of 587 of the donors, 250 to 300 Gb of sequence data and approximately 100 million unique TCR beta sequences from 150 million to 200 million T cells were reported. Donor age, sex, ethnicity and CMV serostatus were compiled alongside the repertoire data. In the later analysis, no new phenotypic data were used to find candidate immune exposures; instead, reliance was placed on TCR beta sequences and their occurrence across donors. HLA typing covered class I and class II loci at four-digit resolution. Of the 300 to 500 genotyped donors, less than 85% were placed in the genetic ancestry cluster associated with self-reported Caucasian donors. Because of strong linkage in the cohort, a handful of DR-DQ haplotypes were treated as single units for association and clustering. To predict cytomegalovirus infection status, the study brought together high-throughput TCR immunosequencing, statistical association of individual TCRs with disease status, and machine learning. The aim of the study was to test whether cataloging public T cell receptors could identify signatures of past pathogen exposure. An early release covering some 640 HLA-typed donors comprised 250 to 350 gigabases of sequencing data and tens of millions of unique TCR sequences. In addition to the first cohort of roughly 670 subjects, a separate validation cohort of about 120 different subjects was used. In a later analysis, previously published TCR beta repertoires from hundreds of donors were re-analyzed and high-resolution HLA genotyping was added so that TCR occurrence patterns could be studied. Among over 350 genotyped donors of the cohort, an average of about 240,000 unique TCR beta nucleotide sequences were sequenced per donor, roughly a sixth of them non-productive. A later genetic analysis used genome-wide SNP genotypes for about 65% of the roughly 670 donors, treating that subset as a discovery cohort. Typing coverage varied by locus: roughly 620-640 donors for A, B, C, DRB1 and DQB1; 522 for DQA1; approximately 570 for DPA1; more than 450 for DPB1. An earlier analysis of 450 to 750 of the donors used high-throughput TCR beta sequencing to judge whether each TCR beta V gene segment behaved as functional or pseudogenic. All discovery cohort repertoires had been generated using a single sequencing platform. Using immunosequencing, the study profiled T cell repertoires from 666 subjects and related those repertoires to cytomegalovirus serostatus.

The CDR3 runs 17 residues from the cysteine to the phenylalanine. Of the read, only the CDR3 DNA is kept; its 51 bases are in frame from base 1. V lost 0 bases and J lost 1 base, and the count of bases not matched to a germline gene is 6. The cohort was made up of 500 to 850 healthy bone marrow donors. Cohort members were all nominally healthy when sampled, although unrecorded immune exposures were likely present. The donor was CMV seronegative and belonged to the group of 352 seronegative cohort members. A peripheral blood sample was collected from each donor, and TCR beta sequencing was performed on peripheral blood mononuclear cells. The Qiagen DNeasy Blood Extraction Kit was used to extract genomic DNA from the blood cell samples. Receptors were amplified or captured by the immunoSEQ multiplex PCR assay. For the multiplex PCR, a mixture combining 60 forward primers for TCR Vbeta segments and 13 reverse primers for TCR Jbeta segments was used. Amplification of the CDR3 region of rearranged TCR beta genes was performed with a multiplex PCR assay on genomic DNA. The Illumina HiSeq System was used to sequence the amplified TCR beta libraries as 87-base-pair reads. As for the original processing: A later analysis counted 75 million to 100 million unique TCR beta chains across the 650 to 800 repertoires, and some 11 million of these chains were shared by at least two donors. A nearest-neighbor algorithm error-corrected the raw reads and collapsed the reads into unique sequences, merging closely related sequences to remove PCR and sequencing errors. V, D and J gene segments were assigned by aligning CDR3 sequences to IMGT reference sequences. For a sequence to be retained, a match of at least six nucleotides to both a V gene segment and a J gene segment was required. Rearrangements were classified as productive when the CDR3 lacked stop codons and remained in frame with V and J, and all other rearrangements were classified as non-productive. Following IMGT convention, CDR3 was defined as the stretch from the second conserved V-encoded cysteine to the conserved J-encoded phenylalanine. The earlier analysis of some 580 of the donors excluded any sequence lacking an unambiguous match to a single V gene segment. An earlier analysis of some 610 of the donors called V segments functional above 56.7% productive rearrangements and segregating when the between-donor standard deviation exceeded 5%. A statistical classification framework was built for diagnosing cytomegalovirus status from the catalog of TCR beta chain sequences. V and J gene assignment, in a later analysis, came from comparing TCR nucleotide sequences with IMGT/GENE-DB human TR gene sequences. A later analysis assigned CDR3 sequences and most-parsimonious VDJ recombination scenarios with the TCRdist pipeline. In a later analysis, every TCR beta chain was defined by the combination of its CDR3 amino acid sequence and its V-gene family, and reads without a unique V-gene family were dropped. To address suspected cross-contamination and a sequencing artifact, a later analysis removed 592 highly shared, low-generation-probability nucleotide sequences. In a later analysis, a clonal expansion index for each public chain was calculated from normalized within-repertoire ranks of inferred template counts. Generation probabilities in a later analysis came from a VDJ recombination model fitted to out-of-frame rearrangements, and those results were checked against IGoR. In a later analysis, TCR-TCR, TCR-HLA and TCR-CMV co-occurrence was scored with hypergeometric tests, and a repertoire-size bias correction was applied to TCR pairs. False discovery rates were estimated in a later analysis by permuting HLA or CMV assignments 20 times. In a later analysis, co-occurring TCRs were grouped with DBSCAN, and TCRdist sequence similarity was added when clustering was performed within HLA-allele-positive subsets. For co-occurrence clustering, repertoires with fewer than 30,000 or more than 120,000 public chains were excluded, along with five repertoires with anomalous nucleotide sharing. Not all clones reach the TCRdb copy of this immuneACCESS table, which keeps in-frame sequences only. Checked studies attribute under half of the gap to unresolved V genes and leave the rest unexplained. That table furnishes V, J and clone size, whereas the DNA furnished D and trimming. The sample table records approximately 150,000 clones; roughly 79% of these occur just once. Of the sample, roughly 1.3% falls within the top ten clones.

Points on this clone: The antigen it recognizes is unknown. Per-base qualities were not stored, and no clone one base away is much larger.

Overall study results and their limits: A further reported finding was that TCR beta sequences accurately predicted the HLA-A and HLA-B alleles for most subjects in the first cohort. Broadly in line with IMGT annotations, most TCR beta V segments showed up in productive rearrangements about 87% or about 30% of the time in an earlier analysis of several hundred of the donors. The classifier was reported to diagnose cytomegalovirus status with high specificity and sensitivity in both the original and validation cohorts. A later genetic analysis associated a missense DCLRE1C variant with V-gene and J-gene trimming of TCR beta chains, and an independent cohort replicated the association. Across donors, most TCR sequences were observed very rarely, whereas some public TCRs were present in many individuals. When HLA alleles, especially DR and DQ, strongly co-occurred, attributing TCR associations to individual alleles was difficult. Specific HLA alleles were associated with 15,000 to 20,000 TCR beta sequences at a false discovery rate of 0.05 in a later analysis. Some IMGT-functional V segments, including TRBV6-2 and TRBV6-3, could not be distinguished by the 87-base-pair reads and were therefore excluded. Correlated functional status among segregating V segments might be attributable to linkage disequilibrium, but an unknown experimental factor could not be ruled out. HLA typing was unavailable for some donors at each locus, so association tests used only the typed subset. A later analysis found that most CMV-associated TCR beta chains appeared HLA-restricted, with HLA associations seemingly driven largely by CMV exposure. In a later analysis, several top co-occurrence clusters were reported to appear linked to parvovirus B19, influenza, CMV and Epstein-Barr virus. The sequencing pipeline was judged likely to have produced a cluster of highly shared sequence variants as a technical artifact. In vitro tests confirmed that a few of the cytomegalovirus-associated TCR beta chains recognize cytomegalovirus antigens. In a later genetic analysis, fewer N-insertions in productive TCRs were reported among donors in an Asian-associated ancestry cluster than the approximately 670-donor mean. According to the authors, the approach could potentially be generalized to other disease states and immunological phenotypes. A later analysis found that HLA-associated TCR beta chains were more clonally expanded and had lower generation probabilities than equally common non-associated chains. CMV serostatus was the only immune exposure information available for the cohort. Only TCR beta chains were sequenced in this cohort, and the absence of alpha or paired-chain data limited detectable features. Presence/absence analyses assumed roughly uniform sequencing depth across donors, an assumption that may not hold. The study listed around 160 TCR beta chains as associated with cytomegalovirus. A later analysis found that TCR association rates varied across HLA loci, with DRB1 alleles showing the most associated TCRs and HLA-C alleles the fewest. Because counts were too low, roughly 17 rarely observed V segments, including chromosome 9 orphons, were left out of the earlier analysis of 500 to 750 of the donors.

The specimen sequenced was PBMCs. The rearrangement combines TRBV5-3 with TRBJ1-1; TRBD1 matches 10 bases in the middle. TRBV5-3 is marked as an open reading frame, function uncertain. This receptor was obtained from a woman aged 45-65 years in good health and CMV-seronegative. DNA sequence: TGTGCCAGAAGCTTGGCGTTGACAGGGGGCTGGAACACTGAAGCTTTCTTT. Its amino acids are CARSLALTGGWNTEAFF.